These 21 T cell receptor beta chains originate from one sample sequenced in a study of cytomegalovirus exposure and HLA in healthy donors. Primers included in the PCR were 60 Vbeta and 13 Jbeta primers. This table comes from immunoSEQ multiplex PCR, and its TCRdb copy is limited to in-frame clones, with some not included. The table includes about 140,000 clones, about four fifths detected once. Sample: PBMCs. These receptor sequences come from a female donor in good health and CMV-seronegative.

The chain recombines TRBV29-1 with TRBJ1-1, with D possibly TRBD1 on 5 matching bases. The CDR3 has 13 amino acids. Germline CDR1 reads SQVTM; CDR2 reads ANQGSEA. Trimming cost V 3 bases and J 0 bases, with 8 bases left between them. The CDR3 DNA reads as TGCAGCGTTGATCTGGACATGAACACTGAAGCTTTCTTT. Translated, it gives CSVDLDMNTEAFF.

The chain recombines TRBV7-9 with TRBJ2-5; TRBD1 aligns across 9 bases. CDR3 length: 14 amino acids. Per germline, CDR1 SEHNR and CDR2 FQNEAQ (reference sequence). V lost 4 bases and J lost 5; bases outside the gene matches: 5. The CDR3 sequence: CASSYEDRGETQYF. The CDR3 DNA reads TGTGCCAGCAGCTATGAGGACAGGGGCGAGACCCAGTACTTC.

The rearrangement joins TRBV11-3 to TRBJ2-7; the match to TRBD1 covers 8 bases. CDR1 is SGHNT and CDR2 is YENEEA in the germline V gene. Unmatched junction bases numbered 3, after V lost 0 bases and J lost 2 bases. This CDR3 is 15 amino acids long. The CDR3 region has the DNA TGTGCCAGCAGCTTAGATGGGGACAGGCCCTACGAGCAGTACTTC. As protein: CASSLDGDRPYEQYF.

CDR3 sequence reads: CASTQPGGAGEKLFF. CDR3 coding DNA: TGTGCCAGTACCCAACCAGGGGGCGCGGGTGAAAAACTGTTTTTT. The rearrangement uses TRBV19 and TRBJ1-4; the match to TRBD1 covers 8 bases. Germline values: CDR1 LNHDA, CDR2 SQIVND (reference sequence). This CDR3 contains 15 residues. V lost 7 bases and J lost 7; bases outside the gene matches: 11.

The chain has TRBV9 and TRBJ2-5, with 8 bases aligning to TRBD2. V lost 0 bases and J lost 5; bases outside the gene matches: 9. Germline CDR1 and CDR2: SGDLS and YYNGEE. The CDR3 is made up of 16 amino acids. CDR3 bases: TGTGCCAGCAGCGTAGCTGGCGGGGGGCCTACCGAGACCCAGTACTTC. Residues: CASSVAGGGPTETQYF.

The DNA for the CDR3 is TGTGCCAGCAGCTTGGGACGTAGCGCTCAAGAGACCCAGTACTTC. This codes for CASSLGRSAQETQYF. This chain joins TRBV5-6 and TRBJ2-5, with D possibly TRBD2 on 5 matching bases. This CDR3 has 15 amino acids. Trimming removed 0 bases at V and 2 bases at J, with 11 bases between. Germline CDR1 reads SGHDT; CDR2 reads YYEEEE.

This chain links TRBV27 with TRBJ1-2; D gene ambiguous. V lost 5 bases to trimming and J lost 6 bases, with 19 bases between them. Germline loops: CDR1 MNHEY, CDR2 SMNVEV (reference sequence). CDR3 length equals 15 residues. CDR3 sequence reads: CASSGFRNGLDGYTF. Written as DNA, the CDR3 is TGTGCCAGCAGTGGTTTCAGGAATGGTCTCGATGGCTACACCTTC.

The chain couples TRBV10-1 to TRBJ2-7; D is undetermined. CDR1 is WNHNN, CDR2 SYGVQD, per germline (reference sequence). The CDR3 covers 13 residues. V was clipped by 2 bases and J by 2 bases, with 7 bases between them. DNA of the CDR3: TGCGCCAGCAGTGAGGACCAGGCCTACGAGCAGTACTTC. Translating it yields CASSEDQAYEQYF.

The chain joins TRBV5-6 to TRBJ1-6; D is perhaps TRBD1 (6 bases). The germline V and J ends were trimmed by 0 bases and 0 bases, with 10 bases remaining between them. The CDR3 runs to 17 residues. Germline CDR1 reads SGHDT; CDR2 reads YYEEEE. The CDR3 loop is CASSLGTGSSYNSPLHF. CDR3 nucleotides: TGTGCCAGCAGCTTGGGAACAGGGAGCTCCTATAATTCACCCCTCCACTTT.

This clone was counted between two and nine times. The V call is TRBV28, the J call TRBJ1-3; maybe TRBD1 (5 bases). Germline V gene data show CDR1 as MDHEN and CDR2 as SYDVKM. The CDR3 has 14 amino acids. V was cut by 7 bases and J by 2 bases, with 12 bases left in between. CDR3 loop: CASKQGLAGNTIYF. The DNA of the CDR3 is TGTGCCAGCAAGCAGGGATTGGCTGGAAACACCATATATTTT.

V gene TRBV10-3 combines with J gene TRBJ2-2; D gene unclear. The CDR3 covers 13 residues. V shed 5 bases and J shed 1 base, with 5 bases lying between them. The germline CDR1 and CDR2 sequences are ENHRY and SYGVKD. The CDR3 sequence is CAISRQNTGELFF. As DNA, the CDR3 is TGTGCCATCAGTCGACAGAACACCGGGGAGCTGTTTTTT.

This clone was seen a single time. The rearrangement links TRBV11-3 to TRBJ2-7; tentative D call: TRBD1 (5 bases). The length of the CDR3 is 15 residues. V shed 2 bases and J shed 2 bases, with 13 bases lying between them. Per the germline V gene, CDR1 is SGHNT and CDR2 is YENEEA. CDR3 in amino acids: CASSLRQGNTYEQYF. The CDR3 DNA is TGTGCCAGCAGCTTAAGGCAGGGCAACACCTACGAGCAGTACTTC.

This rearrangement joins TRBV15 to TRBJ1-6, with D hard to call. Trimming removed 1 base from V and 10 bases from J, with 17 bases in between. CDR1 is LNHNV and CDR2 is YYDKDF in the germline V gene (reference sequence). The CDR3 loop spans 16 amino acids. Written as DNA, the CDR3 is TGTGCCACCAGCAGAGGTGAGGGCGTTTTGAACTCACCCCTCCACTTT. This encodes CATSRGEGVLNSPLHF. The complete variable domain, with remaining parts taken from reference TRBV15 and TRBJ1-6, reads DAMVIQNPRYQVTQFGKPVTLSCSQTLNHNVMYWYQQKSSQAPKLLFHYYDKDFNNEADTPDNFQSRRPNTSFCFLDIRSPGLGDTAMYLCATSRGEGVLNSPLHFGNGTRLTVT.

The chain is built from TRBV7-9 and TRBJ2-3; 7 nucleotides agree with TRBD1. Germline V CDR1 and CDR2: SEHNR, FQNEAQ (reference sequence). The CDR3 totals 14 residues. Losses at the gene ends were 5 bases for V and 8 bases for J; bases not matched to a gene: 10. The CDR3 region is CASSHTRTGRTQYF. DNA of the CDR3: TGTGCCAGCAGCCATACACGGACAGGACGTACGCAGTATTTT. The variable domain in full, with the rest retrieved from reference TRBV7-9 and TRBJ2-3, is DTGVSQNPRHKITKRGQNVTFRCDPISEHNRLYWYRQTLGQGPEFLTYFQNEAQLEKSRLLSDRFSAERPKGSFSTLEIQRTEQGDSAMYLCASSHTRTGRTQYFGPGTRLTVL.

This chain links TRBV7-9 with TRBJ2-3, with 9 bases lining up with TRBD1. Germline V gene sequence: CDR1 SEHNR, CDR2 FQNEAQ (reference sequence). V gave up 3 bases and J gave up 2 bases; unmatched junction bases: 6. This CDR3 is built from 16 residues. The CDR3 is CASSFPGTGSTDTQYF. The CDR3 DNA reads TGTGCCAGCAGCTTTCCCGGGACAGGGTCCACAGATACGCAGTATTTT.

As to this clone: The junction shows a germline mismatch at one end, possibly a read error. V is TRBV2 and J is TRBJ1-1; TRBD1 matches at 8 bases. Germline CDR1 and CDR2: SNHLY and FYNNEI. This CDR3 spans 13 amino acids. DNA of the CDR3: TGTGCCGGCAGTAGGATATCACAGGGGGGGTCTTTCTTT. This gives the protein CAGSRISQGGSFF.

The count of this clone is one. The gene calls are TRBV19 and TRBJ2-3, with 7 bases matching TRBD2. Germline trimming cut 10 bases from V and 6 bases from J; bases unmatched to any gene: 13. CDR1 LNHDA and CDR2 SQIVND come from the germline V gene (reference sequence). The CDR3 loop spans 14 amino acids. The CDR3 loop reads CATTGLVYQDTQYF. The DNA for the CDR3 is TGTGCCACAACCGGACTAGTGTACCAGGATACGCAGTATTTT.

The chain recombines TRBV9 with TRBJ2-7; TRBD2 matches 11 bases. There are 15 residues in the CDR3. Germline V gene lookup returns CDR1 SGDLS and CDR2 YYNGEE. V lost 0 bases, J lost 3 bases, and 2 bases stayed unmatched. As DNA, the CDR3 is TGTGCCAGCAGCGTAGAGGGGACTAGCGGCTACGAGCAGTACTTC. Amino acids: CASSVEGTSGYEQYF.

The V and J genes are TRBV25-1 and TRBJ1-5; D call uncertain. From germline, CDR1 is MGHDK and CDR2 SYGVNS. Trimming removed 4 bases from V and 9 bases from J, with 10 bases in between. The CDR3 sequence is 12 residues long. CDR3 coding DNA: TGTGCCAGCAGTGTAACACCGCCGCCCCAGCATTTT. It codes for CASSVTPPPQHF. Filled out from reference TRBV25-1 and TRBJ1-5, the complete variable domain reads EADIYQTPRYLVIGTGKKITLECSQTMGHDKMYWYQQDPGMELHLIHYSYGVNSTEKGDLSSESTVSRIRTEHFPLTLESARPSHTSQYLCASSVTPPPQHFGDGTRLSIL.

CDR3 nucleotides: TGTGCCAGCAGTGAAGGGGGGACAGGGGGAGGCTACACCTTC. Amino acid sequence: CASSEGGTGGGYTF. The rearrangement links TRBV2 to TRBJ1-2; 11 positions match TRBD1. J lost 8 bases, V lost 1 base, and 3 bases had no gene match. This CDR3 comprises 14 residues. Germline V gives CDR1 SNHLY, CDR2 FYNNEI.

This clone has more than one count but fewer than ten. The V and J genes are TRBV27 and TRBJ1-2; D call uncertain. The germline V gene has CDR1 MNHEY and CDR2 SMNVEV (reference sequence). The germline V and J ends were trimmed by 4 bases and 5 bases, with 11 bases remaining between them. CDR3 length: 13 residues. Here the CDR3 DNA reads TGTGCCAGCAGTTACCGATCCGGGTATGGCTACACCTTC. It specifies CASSYRSGYGYTF.